Below, one T cell receptor (beta chain) is given with its context. The sample is drawn from a study of T cells in tuberculosis. On the study more broadly: This South African cohort compared adolescents with or without latent tuberculosis against adults with active tuberculosis.

Clones were sequenced by immunoSEQ multiplex PCR, and TCRdb holds only the in-frame ones, with some missing. The sample holds more than 20,000 clones, 85% to 90% seen once. The CDR3 totals 14 residues. The V end was cut by 6 bases, the J end by 2 bases, with 10 bases between. CDR1 and CDR2 (germline): MNHEY, SMNVEV (reference sequence). This receptor was obtained from a donor between 10 and 35 years old with latent tuberculosis or without tuberculosis infection. This sequence joins TRBV27 and TRBJ2-2; D is undetermined. The specimen was PBMCs. CDR3 residues: CASSTTRNTGELFF. CDR3 bases: TGTGCCAGCAGCACCACAAGAAACACCGGGGAGCTGTTTTTT.